The 24 T cell receptor beta chains below come from one sample, sequenced in a study of T cells in tumors after PD-1 blockade. Profiled with immunoSEQ multiplex PCR; TCRdb holds only in-frame clones, not every one. In the table there are 14,000 to 15,000 clones, roughly 87% of which are singletons. The starting material was PBMCs, obtained after anti-PD-1 treatment. These receptors originate from a human donor with basal cell carcinoma.

The chain is built from TRBV6-4 and TRBJ2-2; tentative D call: TRBD1 (6 bases). V shed 6 bases and J shed 6 bases, with 14 bases lying between them. The CDR3 runs 14 residues. Per germline, CDR1 MRHNA and CDR2 SNTAGT. The DNA for the CDR3 is TGTGCCAGCAGCCTCGAACAGGGCTCCGGGGAGCTGTTTTTT. Translation: CASSLEQGSGELFF.

The CDR3 sequence is CASSRQGATNTGELFF. CDR3 coding DNA: TGTGCCAGCTCGCGACAGGGGGCTACGAACACCGGGGAGCTGTTTTTT. V usage is TRBV18 and J usage is TRBJ2-2, with 10 bases fitting TRBD1. Germline V gene sequence: CDR1 KGHSH, CDR2 LQKENI. J lost 0 bases, V lost 6 bases, and 4 bases had no gene match. CDR3 length: 16 residues. The complete variable domain, with remaining parts taken from reference TRBV18 and TRBJ2-2, reads NAGVMQNPRHLVRRRGQEARLRCSPMKGHSHVYWYRQLPEEGLKFMVYLQKENIIDESGMPKERFSAEFPKEGPSILRIQQVVRGDSAAYFCASSRQGATNTGELFFGEGSRLTVL.

The chain links TRBV6-1 to TRBJ2-7; TRBD1 matches 7 bases. This CDR3 spans 15 amino acids. The germline CDR1 and CDR2 sequences are MNHNS and SASEGT. J lost 0 bases, V lost 2 bases, and 4 bases had no gene match. The CDR3 protein is CASSEPRGISYEQYF. CDR3 sequence (DNA): TGTGCCAGCAGTGAACCCAGGGGGATCTCCTACGAGCAGTACTTC.

The chain couples TRBV9 to TRBJ2-7, with TRBD2 matching 8 bases. Judging by the DNA end, TRBJ2-5 fits better; the J call may be wrong. Germline V gene lookup returns CDR1 SGDLS and CDR2 YYNGEE. This CDR3 is 14 amino acids long. CDR3 bases: TGTGCCAGCAGCGCGGGAGGGCAGAAAGAGACCCAGTACTTC. It is translated as CASSAGGQKETQYF.

In its sample, this clone was seen a few times. The chain has TRBV2 and TRBJ2-2, with 7 bases lining up with TRBD1. The ends lost 7 bases at V and 1 base at J; junction bases unmatched: 3. The CDR3 sequence is 14 residues long. Germline V CDR1 and CDR2: SNHLY, FYNNEI. CDR3 region: CASMRQGNTGELFF. In DNA, the CDR3 is TGTGCCAGCATGCGACAGGGGAACACCGGGGAGCTGTTTTTT.

This clone is a singleton in its sample. The chain uses TRBV7-9 and TRBJ2-5; D gene ambiguous. This CDR3 comprises 15 residues. The germline CDR1 and CDR2 sequences are SEHNR and FQNEAQ (reference sequence). V lost 3 bases and J 1 base, leaving 12 bases between the germline ends. This chain's CDR3 is CASSFGSAIQETQYF. The CDR3 nucleotides are TGTGCCAGCAGCTTTGGATCGGCTATCCAAGAGACCCAGTACTTC.

This chain links TRBV7-9 with TRBJ2-1; 13 bases are shared with TRBD2. V was clipped by 5 bases and J by 8 bases; unmatched bases: 12. The CDR3 extends over 17 amino acids. From germline, CDR1 is SEHNR and CDR2 FQNEAQ (reference sequence). CDR3 amino acids: CASSHGTSGMVPHEQFF. The CDR3 DNA reads as TGTGCCAGCAGCCATGGGACTAGCGGGATGGTCCCCCATGAGCAGTTCTTC.

The chain is built from TRBV3-1 (or the pseudogene TRBV3-2) and TRBJ2-3; D gene unclear. The CDR3 covers 13 residues. The germline V and J ends were trimmed by 0 bases and 6 bases, with 7 bases remaining between them. CDR1 and CDR2 (germline): LGHDT, YNNKEL (reference sequence). This CDR3 reads CASSQDQADTQYF. CDR3 DNA: TGTGCCAGCAGCCAAGATCAAGCGGATACGCAGTATTTT.

The V gene is TRBV2, the J gene TRBJ1-6; 8 bases align to TRBD1. Germline lookup yields CDR1 SNHLY and CDR2 FYNNEI. The trim removed 5 bases at V and 7 bases at J, leaving 7 bases unmatched. The CDR3 consists of 15 residues. Here the CDR3 DNA reads TGTGCCAGCAGTCTGGGGACAGGCCAGAATTCACCCCTCCACTTT. Translated: CASSLGTGQNSPLHF.

V and J are TRBV7-2 and TRBJ2-7, with D possibly being TRBD1 (5 bases). The CDR3 loop spans 14 amino acids. The V gene lost 1 base and the J gene lost 2 bases, with 9 bases spanning the gap. In germline, CDR1 is SGHTA, CDR2 FQGNSA. For the CDR3, the DNA is TGTGCCAGCAGCTTAGGGGGCCAAACCTACGAGCAGTACTTC. This gives the protein CASSLGGQTYEQYF.

The V gene is TRBV4-3, the J gene TRBJ2-3; D is possibly TRBD2 (5 bases). Germline V gene sequence: CDR1 LGHNA, CDR2 YSLEER. The V gene lost 0 bases and the J gene lost 0 bases, with 10 bases spanning the gap. The CDR3 is made up of 16 amino acids. The CDR3 nucleotides read TGCGCCAGCAGCCAAGAAGCCCGGGGTAGCACAGATACGCAGTATTTT. The encoded protein is CASSQEARGSTDTQYF.

This chain joins TRBV5-4 and TRBJ1-2, with 10 bases identical to TRBD1. Per the germline V gene, CDR1 is SGHNT and CDR2 is YYREEE (reference sequence). This CDR3 is built from 17 residues. With 0 bases clipped from V and 6 bases from J, the junction kept 11 bases outside the gene matches. CDR3 amino acids: CASSLDLPGTGADGYTF. CDR3 sequence (DNA): TGTGCCAGCAGCTTGGACTTACCGGGGACAGGGGCGGATGGCTACACCTTC.

This clone has a handful of counts. This sequence joins TRBV10-3 and TRBJ1-1; the D gene is possibly TRBD1 (5 bases). This CDR3 spans 14 amino acids. Between the trimmed V and J ends, which lost 6 bases and 1 base, there was a span of 12 bases. The germline V gene has CDR1 ENHRY and CDR2 SYGVKD. The CDR3 region is CAISPRDPNTEAFF. The CDR3 nucleotides are TGTGCCATCAGCCCTCGGGACCCGAACACTGAAGCTTTCTTT.

In its sample, this clone is medium-sized (0.01 to 0.1%). This chain uses TRBV6-4 with TRBJ2-3, with a tentative D call TRBD2 (5 bases). Trimming left V 4 bases short and J 2 bases short, with 10 bases between. The CDR3 has 14 residues. Germline CDR1 MRHNA, CDR2 SNTAGT. CDR3 coding DNA: TGTGCCAGCAGTGGTGACCGGGACACAGATACGCAGTATTTT. Amino acids: CASSGDRDTDTQYF.

Points on this clone: An end of the junction differs from the germline gene, which may be a read error. Additional DNA sequences in this sample encode the identical CDR3. The J gene is TRBJ2-1, the V gene TRBV2; D might be TRBD2 (7 bases). Per the germline V gene, CDR1 is SNHLY and CDR2 is FYNNEI. The CDR3 contains 19 residues. CDR3 protein: CPSSYGGARVGSSYNEQFF. The CDR3, as DNA: TGTCCCAGCAGTTATGGGGGGGCGCGGGTGGGGAGCTCCTACAATGAGCAGTTCTTC.

The V call is TRBV7-2, the J call TRBJ2-5; possibly TRBD1 for D (6 bases). Germline V gene sequence: CDR1 SGHTA, CDR2 FQGNSA. The CDR3 runs to 15 residues. V gave up 2 bases and J gave up 5 bases, with 15 bases separating them. The CDR3, as DNA: TGTGCCAGCAGCTTACTAAGTCAGGGGATGGAGACCCAGTACTTC. This encodes CASSLLSQGMETQYF.

This clone was seen a single time. This chain uses TRBV19 with TRBJ2-4; TRBD1 or TRBD2 may be the D gene (5 bases each). Trimming removed 6 bases from V and 2 bases from J, with 17 bases in between. This CDR3 is built from 16 residues. Germline-derived CDR1 and CDR2 are LNHDA and SQIVND (reference sequence). CDR3 amino acids: CASRRVQGVPKNIQYF. The CDR3 coding sequence is TGTGCCAGTAGGAGGGTCCAGGGTGTTCCCAAAAACATTCAGTACTTC.

J is TRBJ2-5 and V is TRBV5-1, with a tentative D call TRBD2 (5 bases). This CDR3 contains 14 residues. V lost 5 bases and J lost 5, with 16 bases in between. In germline, CDR1 is SGHRS, CDR2 YFSETQ. CDR3 in amino acids: CASRATTSSETQYF. The CDR3 nucleotides read TGCGCCAGCAGGGCCACTACTAGTTCGGAGACCCAGTACTTC.

This chain joins TRBV2 and TRBJ2-1, with 9 bases identical to TRBD2. The V gene end was trimmed by 10 bases and the J gene end by 0 bases; junction bases not matched to a gene: 19. This CDR3 has 19 residues. Germline V gene data show CDR1 as SNHLY and CDR2 as FYNNEI. The CDR3, as DNA: TGTGCCACCTGTTATGGGGGGGCGCGGGAGGGGAGCTCCTACAATGAGCAGTTCTTC. Encoded protein: CATCYGGAREGSSYNEQFF.

V gene TRBV7-9 combines with J gene TRBJ1-1; a possible D gene is TRBD1 (5 bases). CDR3 length equals 15 residues. The V end lost 4 bases, the J end lost 3 bases, and 15 bases lay between the germline ends. The germline CDR1 and CDR2 sequences are SEHNR and FQNEAQ (reference sequence). The CDR3 loop reads CASSSGAGEYTEAFF. The CDR3 DNA reads as TGTGCCAGCAGCTCAGGAGCGGGGGAGTACACTGAAGCTTTCTTT.

This clone has a handful of counts. The J gene is TRBJ1-5, the V gene TRBV5-1; no firm D call. The germline V and J ends were trimmed by 0 bases and 7 bases, with 11 bases remaining between them. The germline V gene encodes CDR1 SGHRS and CDR2 YFSETQ. This CDR3 is built from 14 residues. CDR3 sequence reads: CASSLGGIGQPQHF. In DNA, the CDR3 is TGCGCCAGCAGCTTGGGGGGAATTGGACAGCCCCAGCATTTT.

This sequence joins TRBV2 and TRBJ1-2; D gene uncertain. The CDR3 has 14 amino acids. Germline values: CDR1 SNHLY, CDR2 FYNNEI. With 7 bases removed from V and 2 bases from J, the gap between germline ends came to 14 bases. The CDR3 loop is CASMGGSRNYGYTF. CDR3 bases: TGTGCCAGCATGGGTGGCAGCCGGAACTATGGCTACACCTTC. Full variable domain (rest looked up from reference TRBV2 and TRBJ1-2): EPEVTQTPSHQVTQMGQEVILRCVPISNHLYFYWYRQILGQKVEFLVSFYNNEISEKSEIFDDQFSVERPDGSNFTLKIRSTKLEDSAMYFCASMGGSRNYGYTFGSGTRLTVV.

This chain uses TRBV5-1 with TRBJ2-1; TRBD2 aligns across 7 bases. V lost 0 bases to trimming and J lost 8 bases; unmatched junction nucleotides: 5. From germline, CDR1 is SGHRS and CDR2 YFSETQ. This CDR3 is built from 14 residues. The CDR3, as DNA: TGCGCCAGCAGCTTGGGCGGGAGCGGCTATGAGCAGTTCTTC. It codes for CASSLGGSGYEQFF.

J is TRBJ1-1 and V is TRBV10-2; D is possibly TRBD1 (5 bases). The germline CDR1 and CDR2 sequences are WSHSY and SAAADI. Trimming shortened V by 6 bases and J by 0 bases, and 8 bases separated the two germline ends. The CDR3 is 13 amino acids. CDR3 protein: CASRGQVNTEAFF. DNA of the CDR3: TGCGCCAGCAGAGGACAAGTGAACACTGAAGCTTTCTTT.